The clone carrying this TCR beta chain occurred once. Per germline, CDR1 MNHEY and CDR2 SMNVEV (reference sequence). The V and J ends lost 3 bases and 1 base respectively, with 6 bases between them. The CDR3 extends over 14 amino acids. These data belong to a study of blood T cell repertoires in COVID-19. The wider study: Donors in the United States, Italy and Spain gave samples during acute or convalescent COVID-19. PBMCs, B-cell-depleted T cells, or T cells were the source of the cDNA or gDNA that made up the material.

The study recruited people aged roughly 18 to 95 years across about two dozen US areas. Libraries were prepared by immunoSEQ multiplex PCR; TCRdb keeps only in-frame clonotypes and omits some of them. The table lists approximately 190,000 clones, 70% to 90% of them singletons. The sample comprised PBMCs or T cells enriched from blood (not recorded which). The clonotype originates from a woman aged 40 to 50 in a cohort exposed to, infected with or recovered from COVID-19 (not recorded which). V gene TRBV27 combines with J gene TRBJ2-2; D call uncertain. The CDR3 region is CASSFVQNTGELFF. CDR3 coding DNA: TGTGCCAGCAGTTTTGTACAGAACACCGGGGAGCTGTTTTTT.